This TCR beta chain was recorded in a study of CD8+CD57+ T cells in acquired aplastic anemia. The CDR3 extends over 12 amino acids. Between the trimmed V and J ends, which lost 1 base and 7 bases, there was a span of 7 bases. Germline CDR1 SGHNT, CDR2 YENEEA. Profiles of TCR beta VDJ and CDR3 were generated from a genomic DNA template. TCRdb processed the reads anew with MiXCR; each CDR3 protein has one entry. This sample has tens of thousands of distinct CDR3 sequences; 63% occur once, and the top ten carry 59%. The sequenced patients had an expansion of CD8+CD57+ cells seen by flow cytometry. This sequence was found in a human donor with aplastic anemia. The V and J genes are TRBV11-3 and TRBJ1-2; weak D call: TRBD1 (5 bases). Input material: sorted CD4+, CD8+, or CD8+CD57+ T cells (not recorded which) from PBMCs. The CDR3 DNA sequence: TGTGCCAGCAGCTTAGGGGGGACTGGCTACACCTTC. Translation gives CASSLGGTGYTF.